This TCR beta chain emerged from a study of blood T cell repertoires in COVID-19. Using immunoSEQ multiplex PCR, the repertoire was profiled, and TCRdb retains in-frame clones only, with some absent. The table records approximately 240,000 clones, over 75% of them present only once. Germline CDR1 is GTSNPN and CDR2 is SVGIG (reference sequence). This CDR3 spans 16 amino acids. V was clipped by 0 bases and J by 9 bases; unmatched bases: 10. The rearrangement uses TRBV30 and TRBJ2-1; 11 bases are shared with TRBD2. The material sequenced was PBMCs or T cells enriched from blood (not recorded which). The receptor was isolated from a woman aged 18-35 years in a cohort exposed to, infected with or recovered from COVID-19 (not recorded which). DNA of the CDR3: TGTGCCTGGAGTGTAACCTTAGCGGGAGGGCCGGTTGAGCAGTTCTTC. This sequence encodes CAWSVTLAGGPVEQFF.